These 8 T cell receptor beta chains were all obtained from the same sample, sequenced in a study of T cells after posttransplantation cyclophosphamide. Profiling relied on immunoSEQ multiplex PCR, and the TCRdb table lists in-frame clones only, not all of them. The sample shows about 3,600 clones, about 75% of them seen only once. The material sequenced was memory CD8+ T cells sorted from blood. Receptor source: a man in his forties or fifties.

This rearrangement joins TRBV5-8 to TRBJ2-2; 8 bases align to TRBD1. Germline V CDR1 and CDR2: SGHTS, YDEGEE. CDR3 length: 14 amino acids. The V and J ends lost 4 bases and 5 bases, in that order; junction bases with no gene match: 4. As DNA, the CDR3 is TGTGCCAGCAGCCTAGGACAGGGAACCGGGGAGCTGTTTTTT. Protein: CASSLGQGTGELFF. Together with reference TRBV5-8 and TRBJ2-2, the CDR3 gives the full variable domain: EAGVTQSPTHLIKTRGQQATLRCSPISGHTSVYWYQQALGLGLQFLLWYDEGEERNRGNFPPRFSGRQFPNYSSELNVNALELEDSALYLCASSLGQGTGELFFGEGSRLTVL.

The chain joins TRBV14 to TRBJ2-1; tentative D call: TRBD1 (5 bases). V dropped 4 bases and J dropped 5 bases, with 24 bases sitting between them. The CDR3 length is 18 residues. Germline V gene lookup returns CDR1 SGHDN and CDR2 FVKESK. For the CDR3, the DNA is TGTGCCAGCAGCCTGTTGATAGGGGATTACCGACGTAACAATGAGCAGTTCTTC. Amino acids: CASSLLIGDYRRNNEQFF.

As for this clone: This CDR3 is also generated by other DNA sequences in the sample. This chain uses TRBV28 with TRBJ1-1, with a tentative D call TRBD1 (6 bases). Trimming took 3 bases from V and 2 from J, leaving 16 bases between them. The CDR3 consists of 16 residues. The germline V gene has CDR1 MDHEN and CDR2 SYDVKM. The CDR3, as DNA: TGTGCCAGCAGTTTGGTTGGGGGGGCGGTAAACACTGAAGCTTTCTTT. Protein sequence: CASSLVGGAVNTEAFF.

The DNA of the CDR3 is TGTGCCAGCAGCTCGTCGAACACTGAAGCTTTCTTT. Its protein product is CASSSSNTEAFF. The rearrangement links TRBV7-9 to TRBJ1-1; D ambiguous. V lost 4 bases and J 1 base, leaving 4 bases between the germline ends. The CDR3 is made up of 12 amino acids. Germline lookup yields CDR1 SEHNR and CDR2 FQNEAQ (reference sequence).

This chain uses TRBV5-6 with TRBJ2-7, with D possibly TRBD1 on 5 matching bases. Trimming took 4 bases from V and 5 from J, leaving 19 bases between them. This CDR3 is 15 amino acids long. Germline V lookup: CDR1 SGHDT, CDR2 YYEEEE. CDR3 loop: CASSEGAGFLDEQYF. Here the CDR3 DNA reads TGTGCCAGCAGCGAAGGGGCAGGGTTTCTCGACGAGCAGTACTTC.

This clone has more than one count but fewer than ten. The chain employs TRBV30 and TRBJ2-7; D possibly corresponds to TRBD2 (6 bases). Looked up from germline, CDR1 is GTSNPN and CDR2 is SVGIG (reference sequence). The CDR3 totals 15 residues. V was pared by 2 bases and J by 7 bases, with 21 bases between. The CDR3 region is CAWSPSSRSGGEQYF. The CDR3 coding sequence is TGTGCCTGGAGTCCCTCTTCAAGATCTGGGGGGGAGCAGTACTTC.

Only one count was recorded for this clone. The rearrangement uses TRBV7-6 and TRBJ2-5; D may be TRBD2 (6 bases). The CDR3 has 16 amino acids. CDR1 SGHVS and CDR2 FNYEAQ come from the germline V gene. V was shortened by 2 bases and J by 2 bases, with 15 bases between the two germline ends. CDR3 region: CASSLNIYGGQETQYF. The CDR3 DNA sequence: TGTGCCAGCAGCTTAAATATTTACGGGGGACAAGAGACCCAGTACTTC.

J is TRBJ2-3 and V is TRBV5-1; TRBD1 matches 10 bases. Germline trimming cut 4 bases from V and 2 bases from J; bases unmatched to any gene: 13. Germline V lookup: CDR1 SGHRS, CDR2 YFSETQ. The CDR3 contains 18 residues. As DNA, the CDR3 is TGCGCCAGCAGCCAACCGTCGACAGGGGGCGAGGACACAGATACGCAGTATTTT. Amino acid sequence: CASSQPSTGGEDTDTQYF.